Included here is one T cell receptor (beta chain) sequence, with context. Other DNA sequences in this specimen translate into the identical CDR3. Germline V CDR1 and CDR2: SNHLY, FYNNEI. This CDR3 contains 14 residues. V lost 1 base and J lost 6, with 13 bases in between. The source of the sample is a study of shared clonotypes between healthy human individuals. As defined, naive CD8 cells were CD45RO-negative and positively selected for CCR7, with terminally differentiated effector memory CD45RA+ cells excluded. The repertoire was sequenced with immunoSEQ multiplex PCR; TCRdb's copy has only in-frame clones and lacks some. The repertoire holds about 2 million clones, with around 96% as singletons.

The V call is TRBV2, the J call TRBJ2-7; D gene unclear. The specimen sequenced was naive CD8+ T cells sorted from blood. This TCR came from a man aged 18 to 35 in good health. This chain's CDR3 is CASSEETPGGEQYF. The CDR3 DNA reads as TGTGCCAGCAGTGAAGAGACCCCTGGTGGCGAGCAGTACTTC.